This T cell receptor (beta chain) was recovered during a study of cytomegalovirus exposure and HLA in healthy donors. About the study: Early released data comprised around 85 million unique TCRs from HLA-typed donors. Study conclusions and caveats: Accurate prediction of HLA-A and HLA-B alleles (for most subjects) was reportedly achieved from TCR beta sequences. Earlier analysis yielded a pattern in which most TCR beta V segments were productive about 87% or about 30% of the time. The authors confirmed in vitro that a few CMV-associated chains were specific for CMV antigens.

Concerning this clone: Its specificity is unknown.

This CDR3 is built from 14 residues. Trimming took off 0 bases at V and 6 bases at J, with 12 bases between the two ends. Germline CDR1 GTSNPN, CDR2 SVGIG (reference sequence). PCR primers comprised 60 Vbeta and 13 Jbeta primers. The data were produced by immunoSEQ multiplex PCR, yet TCRdb's version contains in-frame clones alone and is incomplete. This sample has around 89,000 clones, with 76% found just once. Source material: PBMCs. The chain is built from TRBV30 and TRBJ2-1; a weak D match, TRBD1 (6 bases). This receptor was identified in a man aged 35-49 years in good health and CMV-seronegative. CDR3 protein: CAWSVLTGSNEQFF. CDR3 DNA sequence: TGTGCCTGGAGTGTACTGACAGGTTCCAATGAGCAGTTCTTC.